The sequence of this TCR beta chain was determined in a study of T cell repertoires in ileal Crohn's disease. Turning to the study itself: Patients had a median roughly 8-year disease duration, and less than 40% were active smokers. Postoperative therapy was given to about half: 10 to 12 thiopurines, fewer than 20 anti-TNF agents.

Clones were sequenced by immunoSEQ multiplex PCR, and TCRdb holds only the in-frame ones, with some missing. The sample holds tens of thousands of clones, roughly three quarters seen once. The source of this sequence is an adult with Crohn's disease. Sample: ileal tissue.

The CDR3 protein is CASTRLTSGGGETQYF. The CDR3 nucleotides read TGCGCCAGCACCAGGCTGACTAGCGGGGGTGGAGAGACCCAGTACTTC. This chain joins TRBV5-1 and TRBJ2-5, with TRBD2 matching over 12 bases. V gave up 6 bases and J gave up 4 bases; unmatched junction bases: 10. The CDR3 has 16 amino acids. CDR1 and CDR2 (germline): SGHRS, YFSETQ. The variable domain in full, with the rest retrieved from reference TRBV5-1 and TRBJ2-5, is KAGVTQTPRYLIKTRGQQVTLSCSPISGHRSVSWYQQTPGQGLQFLFEYFSETQRNKGNFPGRFSGRQFSNSRSEMNVSTLELGDSALYLCASTRLTSGGGETQYFGPGTRLLVL.